The T cell receptor (beta chain) under discussion was sequenced for a study of T cell responses to AZD1222 COVID-19 vaccine. Findings and limits, study-wide: White British donors predominated, females outnumbered males, and clonal diversity was possibly underestimated. The reported proportion of spike-specific TCRs targeting unmutated variant regions was nearly half. Baseline testing showed seropositivity in only a handful of AZD1222 recipients.

The CDR3 loop spans 13 amino acids. V was clipped by 3 bases and J by 5 bases, with 7 bases between them. The V gene's germline CDR1 is LGHDT and CDR2 YNNKEL (reference sequence). Method: immunoSEQ multiplex PCR; TCRdb's copy keeps in-frame clones and lacks some. Of 100,000 to 120,000 clones listed, nearly 90% are singletons. Note on this clone: Antigen specificity is unknown.

This clonotype was obtained from an adult who received the AZD1222 COVID-19 vaccine. The chain carries TRBV3-1 (or the pseudogene TRBV3-2) and TRBJ2-2; D call uncertain. Here the sequenced sample was peripheral blood, taken 28 days after the second AZD1222 dose. For the CDR3, the DNA is TGTGCCAGCAGCCAGCGTGGGACCGGGGAGCTGTTTTTT. Encoded protein: CASSQRGTGELFF.